The T cell receptor (beta chain) described here comes from a study of OX40 agonist ivuxolimab in advanced cancers. Germline values: CDR1 SNHLY, CDR2 FYNNEI. V was clipped by 7 bases and J by 4 bases, with 20 bases between them. The CDR3 is 16 amino acids. Measured with immunoSEQ multiplex PCR; TCRdb has only the in-frame clones, and not every one. The sample yields about 81,000 clones, 88% seen once. The sequence was obtained from an adult with an advanced solid tumor such as melanoma, head and neck, liver or kidney cancer. This material consisted of CD4+ or CD8+ T cells sorted from blood, taken in a trial of the OX40 agonist ivuxolimab. The chain is built from TRBV2 and TRBJ2-1; D gene ambiguous. In DNA, the CDR3 is TGTGCCAGCAAATCTTCTGGACCTAAGAGGTACAATGAGCAGTTCTTC. This encodes CASKSSGPKRYNEQFF.